This is a list of T cell receptor beta chains from one sample in a study of shared clonotypes between healthy human individuals. Profiling relied on immunoSEQ multiplex PCR, and the TCRdb table lists in-frame clones only, not all of them. This repertoire shows about 2 million clones, about 95% found once; its top ten account for 1% to 1.3%. Sequenced: naive CD8+ T cells sorted from blood. The receptors derive from a man between 18 and 29 years old in good health. CDR3s include the opening cysteine and the closing phenylalanine or tryptophan. The D gene is left open where the match is weak. Not every row has a clone size; where given, it reads once, few, many or a size class.

CDR3nt	CDR3aa	len	d_gene	j_gene	abundance	v_gene
TGTGCCAGCAGTTACGGCGGGGGTGCGAACACCGGGGAGCTGTTTTTT	CASSYGGGANTGELFF	16	TRBD2	TRBJ2-2	NA	TRBV6-5
TGTGCCAGCAGTTACGTTAACAACAATGAGCAGTTCTTC	CASSYVNNNEQFF	13	NA	TRBJ2-1	NA	TRBV27
TGTGCCAGCAGTGACGGGACAGGGATTTCTGGGGCCAACGTCCTGACTTTC	CASSDGTGISGANVLTF	17	TRBD1	TRBJ2-6	NA	TRBV28
TGTGCCAGCAGCTCAAGGTTGGGAGCGAACACCGGGGAGCTGTTTTTT	CASSSRLGANTGELFF	16	NA	TRBJ2-2	once	TRBV13
TGTGCCAGCAGCTTAGGGTGGAACACCGGGGAGCTGTTTTTT	CASSLGWNTGELFF	14	NA	TRBJ2-2	NA	TRBV5-4
TGTGCCAGCAGCTTAGGGGCCTATGGCTACACCTTC	CASSLGAYGYTF	12	NA	TRBJ1-2	once	TRBV7-9
TGTGCCAGCAGTGAAACAGGGTACAATGAGCAGTTCTTC	CASSETGYNEQFF	13	NA	TRBJ2-1	NA	TRBV27
TGTGCCAGCAGTGTCCCCCCCGGGACAGGGCTCTCCTACGAGCAGTACTTC	CASSVPPGTGLSYEQYF	17	TRBD1	TRBJ2-7	NA	TRBV2
TGTGCCAGCAGCGTCAACCTAGCGGGAGTGGGATACTATGAGCAGTTCTTC	CASSVNLAGVGYYEQFF	17	TRBD2	TRBJ2-1	NA	TRBV13
TGTGCCAGCAGTGATCGGGGAAGGGAGCAAGAGACCCAGTACTTC	CASSDRGREQETQYF	15	NA	TRBJ2-5	NA	TRBV2
TGTGCCAGCTCACCACCGAGTACAGGGACATCCTACGAGCAGTACTTC	CASSPPSTGTSYEQYF	16	NA	TRBJ2-7	NA	TRBV18
TGTGCCAGCAGCAAGAAATGGACGGACATGAACACTGAAGCTTTCTTT	CASSKKWTDMNTEAFF	16	NA	TRBJ1-1	NA	TRBV21-1
TGTGCCAGTAGCGAGGGTAACGAGCAGTACTTC	CASSEGNEQYF	11	NA	TRBJ2-7	NA	TRBV19
TGTGCCAGCAGCCCCCCGGGCCTTATGAACACTGAAGCTTTCTTT	CASSPPGLMNTEAFF	15	NA	TRBJ1-1	NA	TRBV13
TGTGCCAGCAGTGAAGGGCTGGGGACCTACGAGCAGTACTTC	CASSEGLGTYEQYF	14	NA	TRBJ2-7	NA	TRBV6-1
TGTGCCAGCAGTGAAGATGGGGGGATGTTGGTCAAAAACATTCAGTACTTC	CASSEDGGMLVKNIQYF	17	NA	TRBJ2-4	NA	TRBV6-1
TGTGCCAGCAGTTACGGTCAGGGAGATGGTGATGAGCAGTTCTTC	CASSYGQGDGDEQFF	15	NA	TRBJ2-1	NA	TRBV6-5
TGCGCCAGCAGCCAAGATAAAGGGATGAACACTGAAGCTTTCTTT	CASSQDKGMNTEAFF	15	NA	TRBJ1-1	NA	TRBV4-1
TGTGCCAGCAGTAAGCAGGGCCAAGAGACCCAGTACTTC	CASSKQGQETQYF	13	NA	TRBJ2-5	NA	TRBV27
TGTGCCAGCAGCTTAAATCGTTACTACGAGCAGTACTTC	CASSLNRYYEQYF	13	NA	TRBJ2-7	NA	TRBV7-2
TGTGCCTGGAGTGTTGTAATTTCGGGGGATGAGCAGTTCTTC	CAWSVVISGDEQFF	14	NA	TRBJ2-1	NA	TRBV30
TGCGCCAGCAGTGTCGGCGAACAGACTGAAGCTTTCTTT	CASSVGEQTEAFF	13	NA	TRBJ1-1	NA	TRBV10-2
TGTGCCAGCAGTGAAGTGGCGATCGGGTACACTGAAGCTTTCTTT	CASSEVAIGYTEAFF	15	NA	TRBJ1-1	NA	TRBV6-1
TGTGCCAGCAGCTTATGGACGGGAGGGGACTACGAGCAGTACTTC	CASSLWTGGDYEQYF	15	TRBD2	TRBJ2-7	NA	TRBV7-2
TGTGCCTGGAGATGGGGGCCCGGCGCTGGGGCCAACGTCCTGACTTTC	CAWRWGPGAGANVLTF	16	NA	TRBJ2-6	few	TRBV30
TGTGCCAGCGGGGTTATGGGACAGGGGGTCTACTACGAGCAGTACTTC	CASGVMGQGVYYEQYF	16	TRBD1	TRBJ2-7	NA	TRBV7-9
TGTGCCAGCAGCCCTCCATCGGATGATGAGCAGTTCTTC	CASSPPSDDEQFF	13	NA	TRBJ2-1	NA	TRBV5-4
TGTGCCAGCAGCTCGACCGGGACAGAGAACTACGAGCAGTACTTC	CASSSTGTENYEQYF	15	TRBD1	TRBJ2-7	NA	TRBV7-9
TGTGCCAGCAGCTTGGCCGGGTCCGAGGCTCTCAATGAGCAGTTCTTC	CASSLAGSEALNEQFF	16	NA	TRBJ2-1	NA	TRBV5-6
TGTGCCAGCGGAGAGATCTCCTACGAGCAGTACTTC	CASGEISYEQYF	12	NA	TRBJ2-7	NA	TRBV28
TGTGCCAGCAGTCCAATCTGGACTAGCGGGAGGCTAGAAGAGCAGTTCTTC	CASSPIWTSGRLEEQFF	17	TRBD2	TRBJ2-1	NA	TRBV27
TGTGCCAGCAGTCTTGGCTGGCGTAGCGGGGGTATCACAGATACGCAGTATTTT	CASSLGWRSGGITDTQYF	18	TRBD2	TRBJ2-3	NA	TRBV28
TGTGCCAGCACCCCTAGGACAGGGGTCTATGGCTACACCTTC	CASTPRTGVYGYTF	14	TRBD1	TRBJ1-2	NA	TRBV28
TGTGCCAGCAGCATTTGGGACCTGAGGGGCGACTCCTACGAGCAGTACTTC	CASSIWDLRGDSYEQYF	17	NA	TRBJ2-7	NA	TRBV11-2
TGCGCCAGCAGGGCGGGACACACCTACGAGCAGTACTTC	CASRAGHTYEQYF	13	NA	TRBJ2-7	NA	TRBV10-2
TGCAGCGCACTTATCGATGAGCAGTTCTTC	CSALIDEQFF	10	NA	TRBJ2-1	NA	TRBV29-1
TGTGCCAGCAGACCCCGGACTAGCGGGAGTTCACGGGGCTCCTACGAGCAGTACTTC	CASRPRTSGSSRGSYEQYF	19	TRBD2	TRBJ2-7	NA	TRBV27
TGTGCCAGCAGTGCTGACACCTCCTACGAGCAGTACTTC	CASSADTSYEQYF	13	NA	TRBJ2-7	once	TRBV6-1
TGTGCCAGCAGCTTATGGACTAGCGGGCAAGAGACCCAGTACTTC	CASSLWTSGQETQYF	15	TRBD2	TRBJ2-5	NA	TRBV7-6
TGTGCCAGCAGCCCCCCCAGGGATGAGTATGGCTACACCTTC	CASSPPRDEYGYTF	14	NA	TRBJ1-2	few	TRBV9
TGTGCCAGCAGTGGACAGGGGATAGATACGCAGTATTTT	CASSGQGIDTQYF	13	TRBD1	TRBJ2-3	NA	TRBV2
TGTGCCAGCAGTTTAAACCGGGGGGTAGGTCTCGGCTACACCTTC	CASSLNRGVGLGYTF	15	NA	TRBJ1-2	NA	TRBV27
TGTGCCAGCAGTCCCGGACAGGGCAATCAGCCCCAGCATTTT	CASSPGQGNQPQHF	14	TRBD1	TRBJ1-5	NA	TRBV27
TGTGCCAGCGAGACGAACACCGGGGAGCTGTTTTTT	CASETNTGELFF	12	NA	TRBJ2-2	NA	TRBV28
TGTGCCAGCAGCGTAGCGGGAGGGGCCACAGATACGCAGTATTTT	CASSVAGGATDTQYF	15	TRBD2	TRBJ2-3	NA	TRBV6-5
TGTGCCAGCAGCGCAATAGGGAATGAGCAGTTCTTC	CASSAIGNEQFF	12	NA	TRBJ2-1	NA	TRBV7-2
TGTGCCAGCAGCACGATGACAGAGTTTCCGCATGAGCAGTACTTC	CASSTMTEFPHEQYF	15	NA	TRBJ2-7	NA	TRBV5-6
TGTGCCTGGGGGCACGGGCCATCCCTCAATGAGCAGTTCTTC	CAWGHGPSLNEQFF	14	NA	TRBJ2-1	NA	TRBV30
TGTGCCACCAGCAGTACAGGTGGGGGACTCTCTGGAAACACCATATATTTT	CATSSTGGGLSGNTIYF	17	NA	TRBJ1-3	NA	TRBV15
TGTGCCAGCAGCGACGAGGTGTCCTACGAGCAGTACTTC	CASSDEVSYEQYF	13	NA	TRBJ2-7	NA	TRBV9
TGCAGCGCAACGGGACTAGCGGATCAAGAGACCCAGTACTTC	CSATGLADQETQYF	14	TRBD2	TRBJ2-5	NA	TRBV29-1
TGTGCCGGCTGGACGGGAATCACCGGGGAGCTGTTTTTT	CAGWTGITGELFF	13	NA	TRBJ2-2	NA	TRBV2
TGCGCCAGCAGCTACCCCCCGACCCACCCAACCTACGAGCAGTACTTC	CASSYPPTHPTYEQYF	16	NA	TRBJ2-7	NA	TRBV5-1
TGTGCCAGCAGTTACAATGAGCTAGCAGATCAGTATTTT	CASSYNELADQYF	13	NA	TRBJ2-3	NA	TRBV6-6
TGTGCCAGCAATGAGGGTTACGAGCAGTACTTC	CASNEGYEQYF	11	NA	TRBJ2-7	NA	TRBV6-1
TGTGCCAGCAGCAGAGAACATGTGAACACTGAAGCTTTCTTT	CASSREHVNTEAFF	14	NA	TRBJ1-1	NA	TRBV7-9